A selection of T cell receptor beta chains follows, all from one sample in a study of blood T cell repertoires in COVID-19. Method: immunoSEQ multiplex PCR; TCRdb's copy keeps in-frame clones and lacks some. Seen here are roughly 120,000 clones, 70% to 85% observed once, and the top ten hold around 2.3%. The sequenced material came from peripheral blood. All receptors come from a man aged 50 to 59 with acute or convalescent COVID-19. The CDR3 runs from the conserved cysteine through the conserved F or W. The order of the fields is V gene, J gene, clone size, D gene, CDR3 DNA, CDR3 protein. A D gene is named only where the DNA matches it firmly. Size values are once, few and many counts, or a class for expanded clones, and some rows have none.

TRBV2,TRBJ2-7,NA,NA,TGTGCCAGCAGCCAGGGGTCCTTTTACGAGCAGTACTTC,CASSQGSFYEQYF
TRBV7-8,TRBJ1-3,NA,TRBD1,TGTGCCAGCAGACAAGACAGGGCCGGTAACACCATATATTTT,CASRQDRAGNTIYF
TRBV4-1,TRBJ2-4,NA,TRBD2,TGCGCCAGCAGCCAAGACGGACTAGCCAGGGACATTCAGTACTTC,CASSQDGLARDIQYF
TRBV29-1,TRBJ1-2,NA,NA,TGCAGCGTTTCCGGGGGGAATAACTATGGCTACACCTTC,CSVSGGNNYGYTF
TRBV11-2,TRBJ2-3,once,TRBD1,TGTGCCAGCAGCTTCCTCGGGACAGGGAGAGATACGCAGTATTTT,CASSFLGTGRDTQYF
TRBV5-1,TRBJ2-5,NA,TRBD1,TGCGCCAGCAGCCCGGACAGGGCGGGAGAGACCCAGTACTTC,CASSPDRAGETQYF
TRBV10-3,TRBJ2-7,NA,NA,TGTGCCATCAGGGACAGTGGCGCCAACGAGCAGTACTTC,CAIRDSGANEQYF
TRBV7-7,TRBJ2-7,NA,TRBD1,TGTGCCAGCAGCTTAGCACAGGGGCCCCTCTACGAGCAGTACTTC,CASSLAQGPLYEQYF
TRBV27,TRBJ1-5,NA,TRBD1,TGTGCCAGCAGTAGAACAGGGGGTCAGCCCCAGCATTTT,CASSRTGGQPQHF
TRBV7-3,TRBJ1-1,NA,TRBD1,TGTGCCAGCAGCGACGGGACAGGGGGGAACACTGAAGCTTTCTTT,CASSDGTGGNTEAFF
TRBV2,TRBJ2-7,NA,NA,TGTGCCAGCTTTGAGGGAAACTACGAGCAGTACTTC,CASFEGNYEQYF
TRBV19,TRBJ1-6,few,NA,TGTGCCAGTAGTATAGGCACCTCCGGAGGGAATTCACCCCTCCACTTT,CASSIGTSGGNSPLHF
TRBV29-1,TRBJ2-3,NA,TRBD2,TGCAGCGTTGATCCCCAGAGGACTAGCGGGAGATGGGGCACAGATACGCAGTATTTT,CSVDPQRTSGRWGTDTQYF
TRBV2,TRBJ2-5,NA,NA,TGTGCCAGCAGTGAGGGGCAGACCCAGTACTTC,CASSEGQTQYF
TRBV3-1/TRBV3-2,TRBJ2-7,NA,TRBD2,TGTGCCAGCAGCCAAGATCCAGCGGGGGGCTTCTCCTACGAGCAGTACTTC,CASSQDPAGGFSYEQYF
TRBV7-2,TRBJ1-5,once,NA,TGTGCCAGCAGCTTAGCAGCCGGGAGCAATCAGCCCCAGCATTTT,CASSLAAGSNQPQHF
TRBV2,TRBJ1-4,NA,NA,TGTGCCAGCCGGCAGGCCCTTAATGAAAAACTGTTTTTT,CASRQALNEKLFF
TRBV10-3,TRBJ2-7,few,TRBD1,TGTGCCATCAGTGAGTGGACCGTGGGACAGAGCTACGAGCAGTACTTC,CAISEWTVGQSYEQYF
TRBV5-4,TRBJ2-2,NA,NA,TGTGCCAGCAGCTTGGGCCGAGGGGGGGTAACCGGGGAGCTGTTTTTT,CASSLGRGGVTGELFF
TRBV6-5,TRBJ2-1,NA,NA,TGTGCCAGCAGTTATAGGACAGCCACCTACAATGAGCAGTTCTTC,CASSYRTATYNEQFF
TRBV19,TRBJ1-6,NA,TRBD1,TGTGCCAGTAGTCCCCGACAGGGGAGCTCCTATAATTCACCCCTCCACTTT,CASSPRQGSSYNSPLHF
TRBV6-5,TRBJ1-1,once,NA,TGTGCCAGCGGGGTGGAGGACACTGAAGCTTTCTTT,CASGVEDTEAFF
TRBV5-1,TRBJ2-1,NA,NA,TGCGCCAGCAAGGGGGAGGGAGGGAATGAGCAGTTCTTC,CASKGEGGNEQFF
TRBV10-3,TRBJ1-2,once,NA,TGTGCCATCAGGGAAACAGGCCCGGGCTACACCTTC,CAIRETGPGYTF
TRBV10-3,TRBJ1-1,NA,TRBD1,TGTGCCATCGGTACAGGGGGAGCGAACACTGAAGCTTTCTTT,CAIGTGGANTEAFF
TRBV27,TRBJ1-6,once,TRBD1,TGTGCCAGCAGTTCGACAGGGGAAAATTCACCCCTCCACTTT,CASSSTGENSPLHF
TRBV27,TRBJ1-2,NA,NA,TGTGCCAGCAGTTTATCCCCCGGCGGGAGCTATGGCTACACCTTC,CASSLSPGGSYGYTF